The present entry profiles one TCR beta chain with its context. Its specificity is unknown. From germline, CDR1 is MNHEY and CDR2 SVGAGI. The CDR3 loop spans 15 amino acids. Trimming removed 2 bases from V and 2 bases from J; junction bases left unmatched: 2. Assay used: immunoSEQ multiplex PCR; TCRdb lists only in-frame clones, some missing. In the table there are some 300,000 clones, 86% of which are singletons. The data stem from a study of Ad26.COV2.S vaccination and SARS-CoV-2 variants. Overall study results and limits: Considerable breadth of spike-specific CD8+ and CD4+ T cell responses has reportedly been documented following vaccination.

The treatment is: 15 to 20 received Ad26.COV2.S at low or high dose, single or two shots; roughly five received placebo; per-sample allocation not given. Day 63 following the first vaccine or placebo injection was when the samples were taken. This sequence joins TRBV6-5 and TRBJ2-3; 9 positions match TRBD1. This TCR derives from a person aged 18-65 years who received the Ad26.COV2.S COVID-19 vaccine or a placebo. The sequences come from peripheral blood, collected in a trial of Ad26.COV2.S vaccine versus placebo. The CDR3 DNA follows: TGTGCCAGCAGTTACGGGGACAGGGTCACAGATACGCAGTATTTT. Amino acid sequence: CASSYGDRVTDTQYF.